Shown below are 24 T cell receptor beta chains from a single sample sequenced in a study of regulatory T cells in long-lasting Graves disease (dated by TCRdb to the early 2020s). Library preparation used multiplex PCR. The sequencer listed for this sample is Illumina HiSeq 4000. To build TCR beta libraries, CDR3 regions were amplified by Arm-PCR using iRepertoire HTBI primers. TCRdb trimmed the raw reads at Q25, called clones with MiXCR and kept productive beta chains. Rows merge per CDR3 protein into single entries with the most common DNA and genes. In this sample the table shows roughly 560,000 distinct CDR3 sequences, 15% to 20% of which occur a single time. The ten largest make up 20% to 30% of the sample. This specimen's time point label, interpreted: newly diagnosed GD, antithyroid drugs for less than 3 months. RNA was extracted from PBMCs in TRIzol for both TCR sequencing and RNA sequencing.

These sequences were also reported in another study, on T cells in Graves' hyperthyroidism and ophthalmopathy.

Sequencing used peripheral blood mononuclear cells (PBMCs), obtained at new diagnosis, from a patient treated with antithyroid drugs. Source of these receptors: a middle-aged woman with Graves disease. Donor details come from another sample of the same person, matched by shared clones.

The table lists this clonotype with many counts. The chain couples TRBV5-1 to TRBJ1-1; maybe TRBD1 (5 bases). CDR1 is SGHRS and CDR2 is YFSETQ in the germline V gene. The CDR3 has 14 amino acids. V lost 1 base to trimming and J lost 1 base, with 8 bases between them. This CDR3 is CASSLRGTNTEAFF. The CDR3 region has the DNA TGCGCCAGCAGCTTGCGGGGGACGAACACTGAAGCTTTCTTT.

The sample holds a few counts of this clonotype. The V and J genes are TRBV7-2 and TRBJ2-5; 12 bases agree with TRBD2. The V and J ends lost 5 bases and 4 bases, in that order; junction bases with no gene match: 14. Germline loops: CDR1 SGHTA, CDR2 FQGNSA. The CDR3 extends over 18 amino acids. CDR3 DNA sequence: TGTGCCAGCAGCCCCCGGACTAGCGGGGAAACAGGGGGAGAGACCCAGTACTTC. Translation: CASSPRTSGETGGETQYF.

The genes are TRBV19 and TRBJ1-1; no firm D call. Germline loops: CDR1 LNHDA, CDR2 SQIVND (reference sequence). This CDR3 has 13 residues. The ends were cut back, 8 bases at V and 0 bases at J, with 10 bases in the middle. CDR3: CASVDGMNTEAFF. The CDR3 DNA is TGTGCCAGTGTGGACGGAATGAACACTGAAGCTTTCTTT.

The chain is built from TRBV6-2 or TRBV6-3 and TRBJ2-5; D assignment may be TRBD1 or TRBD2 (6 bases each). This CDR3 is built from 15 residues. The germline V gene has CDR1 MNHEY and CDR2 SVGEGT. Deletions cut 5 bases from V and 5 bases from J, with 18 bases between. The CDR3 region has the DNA TGTGCCAGCAGTCCCCAAAGGGGGGTGACGGAGACCCAGTACTTC. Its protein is CASSPQRGVTETQYF.

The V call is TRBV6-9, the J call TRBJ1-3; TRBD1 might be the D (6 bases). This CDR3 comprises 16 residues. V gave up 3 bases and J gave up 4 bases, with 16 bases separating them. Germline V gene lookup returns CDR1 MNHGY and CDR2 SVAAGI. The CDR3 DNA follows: TGTGCCAGCAGTTACTCCCGTGCAGGGGCAGGAAACACCATATATTTT. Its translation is CASSYSRAGAGNTIYF.

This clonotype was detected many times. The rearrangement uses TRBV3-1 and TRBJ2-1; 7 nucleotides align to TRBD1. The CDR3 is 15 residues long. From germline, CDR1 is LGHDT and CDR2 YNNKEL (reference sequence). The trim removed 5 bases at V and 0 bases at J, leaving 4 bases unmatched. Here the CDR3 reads CASSSGQASYNEQFF. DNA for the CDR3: TGTGCCAGCAGCAGCGGACAGGCCTCCTACAATGAGCAGTTCTTC.

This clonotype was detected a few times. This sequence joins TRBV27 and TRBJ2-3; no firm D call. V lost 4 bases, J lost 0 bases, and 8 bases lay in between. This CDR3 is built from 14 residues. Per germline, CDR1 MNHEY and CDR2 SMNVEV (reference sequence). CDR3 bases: TGTGCCAGCAGTTCACTCCCTAGCACAGATACGCAGTATTTT. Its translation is CASSSLPSTDTQYF.

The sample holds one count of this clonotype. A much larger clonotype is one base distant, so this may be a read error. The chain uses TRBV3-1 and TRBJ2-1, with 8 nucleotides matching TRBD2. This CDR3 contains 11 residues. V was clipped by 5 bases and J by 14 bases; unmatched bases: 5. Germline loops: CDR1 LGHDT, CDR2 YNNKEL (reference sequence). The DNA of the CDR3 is TGTGCCAGCAGCATGCGGGGGGAAAAGTTCTTC. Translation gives CASSMRGEKFF.

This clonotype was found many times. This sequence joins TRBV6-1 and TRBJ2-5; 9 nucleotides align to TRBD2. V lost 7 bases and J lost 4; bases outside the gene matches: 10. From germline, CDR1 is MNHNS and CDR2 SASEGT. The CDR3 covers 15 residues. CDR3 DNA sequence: TGTGCCAGCACCTGGGGGGCGGGGGGGCCAGAGACCCAGTACTTC. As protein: CASTWGAGGPETQYF.

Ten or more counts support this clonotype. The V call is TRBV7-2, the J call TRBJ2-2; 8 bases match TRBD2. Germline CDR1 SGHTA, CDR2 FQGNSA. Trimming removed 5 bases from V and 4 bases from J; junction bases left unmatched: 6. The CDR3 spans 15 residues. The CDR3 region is CASSPLAGTTGELFF. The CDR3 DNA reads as TGTGCCAGCAGCCCCTTAGCGGGGACCACCGGGGAGCTGTTTTTT.

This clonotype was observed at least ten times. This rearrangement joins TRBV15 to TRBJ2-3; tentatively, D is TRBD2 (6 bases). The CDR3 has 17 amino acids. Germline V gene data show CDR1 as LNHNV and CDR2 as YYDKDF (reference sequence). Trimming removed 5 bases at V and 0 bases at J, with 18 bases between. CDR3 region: CATSPRDSKFSTDTQYF. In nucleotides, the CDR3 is TGTGCCACCAGCCCCCGGGACTCAAAATTTAGCACAGATACGCAGTATTTT.

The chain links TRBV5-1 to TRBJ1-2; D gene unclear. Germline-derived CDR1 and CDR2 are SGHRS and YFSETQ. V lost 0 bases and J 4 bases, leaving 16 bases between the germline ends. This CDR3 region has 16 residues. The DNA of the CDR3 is TGCGCCAGCAGCTTGGCCGGCCGGGCCCGGGGCTATGGCTACACCTTC. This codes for CASSLAGRARGYGYTF.

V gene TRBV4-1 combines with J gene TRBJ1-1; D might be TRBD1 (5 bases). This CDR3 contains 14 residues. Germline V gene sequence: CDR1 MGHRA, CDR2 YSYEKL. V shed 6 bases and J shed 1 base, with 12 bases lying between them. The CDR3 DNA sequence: TGCGCCAGCAGAGGGGTCACACAGAACACTGAAGCTTTCTTT. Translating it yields CASRGVTQNTEAFF.

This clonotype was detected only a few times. This chain's CDR3 is CASSMGIANTEAFF. The CDR3 DNA reads TGTGCCAGTAGTATGGGGATAGCGAACACTGAAGCTTTCTTT. The chain recombines TRBV19 with TRBJ1-1; D is undetermined. Germline V lookup: CDR1 LNHDA, CDR2 SQIVND (reference sequence). V dropped 3 bases and J dropped 1 base, with 9 bases sitting between them. This CDR3 has 14 amino acids.

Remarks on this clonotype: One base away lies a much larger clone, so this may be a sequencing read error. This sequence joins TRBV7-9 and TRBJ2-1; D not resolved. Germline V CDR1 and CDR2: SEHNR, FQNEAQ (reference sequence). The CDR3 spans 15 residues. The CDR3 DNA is TGTGGCAGCAGCTTAGGGCGGCAGATGTGGAATGAGCAGTTCTTC. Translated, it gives CGSSLGRQMWNEQFF.

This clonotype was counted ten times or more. In DNA, the CDR3 is TGTGCCAGCAGTGGGGGACAACTAGCTAACTATGGCTACACCTTC. This sequence encodes CASSGGQLANYGYTF. This chain joins TRBV2 and TRBJ1-2; D may be TRBD1 (6 bases). Germline V gives CDR1 SNHLY, CDR2 FYNNEI. V was cut by 4 bases and J by 0 bases, with 12 bases left in between. This CDR3 region has 15 residues.

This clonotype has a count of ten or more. CDR3 loop: CSARDGDSADVEQYF. The CDR3 coding sequence is TGCAGTGCTAGAGACGGGGACAGTGCCGACGTAGAGCAGTACTTC. The chain joins TRBV20-1 to TRBJ2-7; 7 bases agree with TRBD1. Losses at the gene ends were 0 bases for V and 7 bases for J; bases not matched to a gene: 12. The CDR3 is made up of 15 amino acids. The germline gives CDR1 DFQATT, CDR2 SNEGSKA (reference sequence).

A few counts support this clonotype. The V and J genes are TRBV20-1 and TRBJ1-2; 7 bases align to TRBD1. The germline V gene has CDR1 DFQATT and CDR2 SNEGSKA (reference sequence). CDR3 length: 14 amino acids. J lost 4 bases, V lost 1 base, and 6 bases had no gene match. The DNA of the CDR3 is TGCAGTGCTAGAGTCCACAGGGGTGGCTATGGCTACACCTTC. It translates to CSARVHRGGYGYTF.

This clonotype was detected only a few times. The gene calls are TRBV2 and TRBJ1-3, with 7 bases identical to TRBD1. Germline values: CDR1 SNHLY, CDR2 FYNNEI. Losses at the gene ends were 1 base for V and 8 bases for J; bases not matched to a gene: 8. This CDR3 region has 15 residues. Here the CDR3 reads CASSEDRGLYYTIYF. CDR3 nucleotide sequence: TGTGCCAGCAGTGAAGACAGGGGTCTTTATTACACCATATATTTT.

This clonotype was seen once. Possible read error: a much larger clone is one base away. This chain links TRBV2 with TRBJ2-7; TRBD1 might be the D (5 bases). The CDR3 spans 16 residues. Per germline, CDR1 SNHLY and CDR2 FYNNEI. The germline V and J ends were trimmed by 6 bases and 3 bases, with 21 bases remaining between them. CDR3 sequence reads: CASSVAARQGFYEQYF. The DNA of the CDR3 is TGTGCCAGCAGCGTTGCGGCGAGGCAGGGATTCTACGAGCAGTACTTC.

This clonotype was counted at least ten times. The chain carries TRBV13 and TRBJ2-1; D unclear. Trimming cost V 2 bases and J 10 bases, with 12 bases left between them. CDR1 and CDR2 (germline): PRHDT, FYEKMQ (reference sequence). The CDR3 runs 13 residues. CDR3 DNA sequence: TGTGCCAGCAGCTTATATGTATCGGGCGAGCAGTTCTTC. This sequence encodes CASSLYVSGEQFF.

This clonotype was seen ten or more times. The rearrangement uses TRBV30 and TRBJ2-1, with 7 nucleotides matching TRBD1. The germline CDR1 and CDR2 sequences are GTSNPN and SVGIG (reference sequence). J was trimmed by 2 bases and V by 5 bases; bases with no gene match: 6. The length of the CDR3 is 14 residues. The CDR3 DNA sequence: TGTGCCTGGGCAAAGCAGGGGGCCTACAATGAGCAGTTCTTC. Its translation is CAWAKQGAYNEQFF.

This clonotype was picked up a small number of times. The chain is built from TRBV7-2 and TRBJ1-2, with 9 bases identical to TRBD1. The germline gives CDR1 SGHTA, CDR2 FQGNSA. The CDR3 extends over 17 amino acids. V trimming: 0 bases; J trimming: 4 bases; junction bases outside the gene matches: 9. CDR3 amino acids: CASSLARDRVFFYGYTF. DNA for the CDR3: TGTGCCAGCAGCTTAGCCCGGGACAGGGTTTTCTTCTATGGCTACACCTTC.

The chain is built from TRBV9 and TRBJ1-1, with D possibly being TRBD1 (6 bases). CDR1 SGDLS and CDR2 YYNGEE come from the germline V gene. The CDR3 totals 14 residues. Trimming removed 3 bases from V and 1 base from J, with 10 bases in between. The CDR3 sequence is CASSGGTQNTEAFF. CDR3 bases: TGTGCCAGCAGCGGCGGGACACAGAACACTGAAGCTTTCTTT.